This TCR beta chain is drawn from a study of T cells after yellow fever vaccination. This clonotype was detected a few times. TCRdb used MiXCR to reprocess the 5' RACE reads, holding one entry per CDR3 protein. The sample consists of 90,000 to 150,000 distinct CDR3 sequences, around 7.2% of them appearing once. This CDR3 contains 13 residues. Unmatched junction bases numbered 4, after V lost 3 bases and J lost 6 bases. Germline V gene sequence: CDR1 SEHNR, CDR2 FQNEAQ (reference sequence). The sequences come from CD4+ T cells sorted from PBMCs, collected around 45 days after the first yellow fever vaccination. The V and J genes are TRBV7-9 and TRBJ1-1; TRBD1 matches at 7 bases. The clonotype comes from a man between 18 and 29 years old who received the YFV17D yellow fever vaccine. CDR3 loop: CASSLRGPSEAFF. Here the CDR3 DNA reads TGTGCCAGCAGCTTGAGGGGGCCCTCTGAAGCTTTCTTT.